This T cell receptor beta chain was captured in a study of T cell repertoires in cytomegalovirus infection. Study in general: Based on public TCR beta signatures, there were indications of CMV infection and of a matching HLA type. Study results and caveats: Within the response measured ex vivo, HLA-C-restricted CMV-specific TCR beta clonotypes were dominant.

TCRdb reprocessed the reads via MiXCR and lists one record per CDR3 protein. The profile shows about 490,000 distinct CDR3 sequences, about 30% of them singletons. This clonotype was counted ten times or more. What it recognizes is unknown. Material: PBMCs. The sequence came from a human donor in good health (CMV status not recorded). Some clones in this sample may be carry-over from other donors' samples.

The CDR3 sequence: CASSLESDGRQHF. The CDR3 DNA reads TGTGCCAGCAGCTTAGAGAGTGACGGTCGACAGCATTTT. The J gene is TRBJ1-5, the V gene TRBV7-2; D gene uncertain. The germline V gene encodes CDR1 SGHTA and CDR2 FQGNSA. The ends were cut back, 1 base at V and 13 bases at J, with 14 bases in the middle. This CDR3 is built from 13 residues.